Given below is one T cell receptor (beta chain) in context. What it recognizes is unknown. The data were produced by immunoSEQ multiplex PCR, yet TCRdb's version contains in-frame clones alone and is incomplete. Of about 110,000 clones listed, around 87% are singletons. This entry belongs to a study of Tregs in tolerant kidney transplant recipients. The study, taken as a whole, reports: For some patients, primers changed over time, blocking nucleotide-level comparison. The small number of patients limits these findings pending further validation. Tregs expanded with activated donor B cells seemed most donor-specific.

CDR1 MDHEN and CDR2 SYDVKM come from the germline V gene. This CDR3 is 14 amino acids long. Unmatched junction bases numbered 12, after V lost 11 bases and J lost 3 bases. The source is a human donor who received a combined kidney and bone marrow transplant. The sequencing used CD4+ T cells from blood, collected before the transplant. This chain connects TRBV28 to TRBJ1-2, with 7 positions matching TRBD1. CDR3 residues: CAAKKGGADYGYTF. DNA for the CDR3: TGTGCCGCCAAGAAAGGGGGCGCGGACTATGGCTACACCTTC.